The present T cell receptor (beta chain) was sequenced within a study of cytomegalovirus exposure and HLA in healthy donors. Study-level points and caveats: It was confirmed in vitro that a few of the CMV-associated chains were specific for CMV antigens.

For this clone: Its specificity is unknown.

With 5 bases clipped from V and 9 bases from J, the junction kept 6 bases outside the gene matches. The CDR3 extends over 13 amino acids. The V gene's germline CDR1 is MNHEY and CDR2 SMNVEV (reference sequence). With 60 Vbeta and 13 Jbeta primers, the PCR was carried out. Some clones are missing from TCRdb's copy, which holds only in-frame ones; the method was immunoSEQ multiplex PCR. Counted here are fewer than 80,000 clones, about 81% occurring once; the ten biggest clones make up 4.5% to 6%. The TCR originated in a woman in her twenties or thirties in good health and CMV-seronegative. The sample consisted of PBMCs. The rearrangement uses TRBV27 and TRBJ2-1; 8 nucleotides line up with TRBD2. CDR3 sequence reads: CASSPRGGSEQFF. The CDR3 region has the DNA TGTGCCAGCAGTCCTCGGGGGGGAAGTGAGCAGTTCTTC.